This is a list of T cell receptor beta chains from one sample in a study of cytomegalovirus exposure and HLA in healthy donors. Some clones are missing from TCRdb's copy, which holds only in-frame ones; the method was immunoSEQ multiplex PCR. Among around 150,000 clones listed, approximately 87% were seen once. The specimen was PBMCs. The source of these receptors is a woman between 25 and 40 years old in good health and CMV-seronegative. Each CDR3 is given with its conserved first and last residue.

>TRBJ2-1|TRBV5-5|17
CASSLEVLAGPYNEQFF
>TRBJ2-3|TRBV11-2|15
CASSLYSGGADTQYF
>TRBJ2-2|TRBV13|17
CASSPGTSGSTVGELFF
>TRBJ1-2|TRBV18|15
CASSRTGGTTVGYTF
>TRBJ1-1|TRBV5-1|15
CASSLMRTGNTEAFF
>TRBJ1-1|TRBV4-3|15
CASSQERTGLTEAFF
>TRBJ1-1|TRBV7-2|13
CASSLAQGAGAFF
>TRBJ2-7|TRBV30|12
CAWRGKAYEQYF
>TRBJ1-4|TRBV4-2|16
CASSQEGTRLWEKLFF
>TRBJ2-7|TRBV5-6|14
CASSLFWGNEEQYF
>TRBJ2-1|TRBV7-3|15
CASSLLAGKYNEQFF
>TRBJ2-5|TRBV5-4|15
CASSFYAPGRETQYF
>TRBJ2-7|TRBV30|13
CACTRQGMYEQYF
>TRBJ2-7|TRBV6-4|15
CASSDGAGPAYEQYF
>TRBJ2-6|TRBV25-1|15
CASSEAGAGANVLTF
>TRBJ2-1|TRBV4-3|15
CASSQDYSSYNEQFF
>TRBJ1-1|TRBV21-1|15
CASSKGDRGDTEAFF
>TRBJ2-1|TRBV7-6|15
CASSRTSNSYNEQFF
>TRBJ1-4|TRBV5-1|17
CASSSLWPDAPNEKLFF
>TRBJ1-1|TRBV6-5|14
CASCLGGWNTEAFF
>TRBJ1-5|TRBV6-1|12
CASSEMRQPQHF
>TRBJ2-3|TRBV27|15
CASSFFRDYEDTQYF
>TRBJ2-5|TRBV7-3|12
CASLAGEETQYF
>TRBJ1-2|TRBV10-3|14
CAISESQESYGYTF
>TRBJ2-7|TRBV29-1|13
CSVSSQGPNEQYF
>TRBJ2-3|TRBV27|15
CASSFASGSVDTQYF
>TRBJ2-7|TRBV4-2|15
CASSQATGNTYEQYF
>TRBJ1-1|TRBV5-1|15
CASSDPGPRRSEAFF
>TRBJ2-7|TRBV9|15
CASTPTSEASYEQYF
>TRBJ1-1|TRBV12-5|12
CASGTGTGFAFF
>TRBJ2-7|TRBV28|14
CASSGPAVGYEQYF
>TRBJ2-1|TRBV4-3|14
CASSQDGLDNEQFF
>TRBJ2-1|TRBV6-6|16
CASSYGQSLSYNEQFF
>TRBJ2-6|TRBV5-5|17
CASSSVGRNSGANVLTF
>TRBJ2-3|TRBV30|13
CACGQDLGDTQYF
>TRBJ2-2|TRBV6-6|16
CASSRLAGGTTGELFF
>TRBJ2-7|TRBV4-3|16
CASSQDSGGLSYEQYF
>TRBJ2-7|TRBV4-3|15
CASSQGTGGAYEQYF
>TRBJ1-2|TRBV5-1|16
CASSLVGQGREYGYTF
>TRBJ2-3|TRBV4-3|16
CASSQALAGVRDTQYF
>TRBJ1-1|TRBV5-1|15
CASSLVPRTDTEAFF
>TRBJ2-6|TRBV18|14
CASSQSSGANVLTF
>TRBJ2-7|TRBV6-5|15
CASSYGSAYSYEQYF
>TRBJ2-1|TRBV6-1|14
CASKLAGRVNEQFF
>TRBJ2-1|TRBV27|14
CASSNSGQHNEQFF
>TRBJ1-4|TRBV5-6|14
CASSFRTADEKLFF
>TRBJ1-5|TRBV7-9|13
CASSVSGNQPQHF
>TRBJ1-3|TRBV15|15
CATSRAGQSGNTIYF
>TRBJ2-1|TRBV11-1|17
CASRHDRVIGIGNEQFF
>TRBJ2-1|TRBV9|16
CASSVGGTGWPDEQFF
>TRBJ2-1|TRBV29-1|16
CSVEVYGGRAPNEQFF
>TRBJ2-2|TRBV4-2|14
CASSEGGETGELFF
>TRBJ1-4|TRBV7-6|17
CASSPRQGISPNEKLFF
>TRBJ1-1|TRBV6-5|13
CASTTGARTEAFF
>TRBJ2-5|TRBV6-1|15
CASSASTGRGETQYF
>TRBJ2-3|TRBV2|15
CASSGDRASTDTQYF
>TRBJ1-1|TRBV5-6|15
CASSLGQGADTEAFF
>TRBJ2-1|TRBV27|14
CASSIVSGYNEQFF
>TRBJ2-5|TRBV7-3|15
CASSPSAAHQETQYF
>TRBJ2-1|TRBV11-2|16
CASRITFRDLGDEQFF